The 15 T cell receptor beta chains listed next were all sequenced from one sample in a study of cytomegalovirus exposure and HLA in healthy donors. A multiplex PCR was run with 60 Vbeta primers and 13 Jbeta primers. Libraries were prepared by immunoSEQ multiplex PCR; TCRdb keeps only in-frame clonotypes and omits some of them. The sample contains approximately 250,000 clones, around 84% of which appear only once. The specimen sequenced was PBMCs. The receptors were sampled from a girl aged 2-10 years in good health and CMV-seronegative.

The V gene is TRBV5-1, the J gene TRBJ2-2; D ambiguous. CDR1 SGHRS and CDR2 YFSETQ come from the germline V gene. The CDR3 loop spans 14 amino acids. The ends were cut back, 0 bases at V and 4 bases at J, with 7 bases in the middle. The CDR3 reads CASSLERTTGELFF. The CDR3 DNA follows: TGCGCCAGCAGCTTGGAGCGAACCACCGGGGAGCTGTTTTTT. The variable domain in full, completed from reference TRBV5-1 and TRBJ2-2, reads KAGVTQTPRYLIKTRGQQVTLSCSPISGHRSVSWYQQTPGQGLQFLFEYFSETQRNKGNFPGRFSGRQFSNSRSEMNVSTLELGDSALYLCASSLERTTGELFFGEGSRLTVL.

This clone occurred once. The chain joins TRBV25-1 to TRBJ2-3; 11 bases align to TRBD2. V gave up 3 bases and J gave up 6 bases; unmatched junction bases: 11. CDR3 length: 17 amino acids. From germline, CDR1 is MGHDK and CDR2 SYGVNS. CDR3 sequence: CASSDFRTSGRLDTQYF. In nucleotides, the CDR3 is TGTGCCAGCAGTGATTTCCGGACTAGCGGGCGGTTGGATACGCAGTATTTT.

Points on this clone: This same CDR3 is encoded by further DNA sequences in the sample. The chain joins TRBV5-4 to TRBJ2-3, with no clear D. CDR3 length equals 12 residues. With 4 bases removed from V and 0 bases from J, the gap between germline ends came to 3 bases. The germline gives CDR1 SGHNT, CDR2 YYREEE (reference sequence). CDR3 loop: CASSPSTDTQYF. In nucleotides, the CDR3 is TGTGCCAGCAGCCCGAGCACAGATACGCAGTATTTT.

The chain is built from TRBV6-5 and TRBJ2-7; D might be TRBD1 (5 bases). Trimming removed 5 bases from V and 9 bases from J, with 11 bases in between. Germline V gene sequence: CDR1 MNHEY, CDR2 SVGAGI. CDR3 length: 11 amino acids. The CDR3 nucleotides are TGTGCCAGCAGTCAGGGTGGCGTGCAGTACTTC. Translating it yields CASSQGGVQYF.

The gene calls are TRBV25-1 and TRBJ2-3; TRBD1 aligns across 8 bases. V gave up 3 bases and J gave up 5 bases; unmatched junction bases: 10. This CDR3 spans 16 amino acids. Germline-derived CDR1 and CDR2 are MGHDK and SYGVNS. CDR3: CASSEHAGGGRDTQYF. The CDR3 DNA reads TGTGCCAGCAGTGAGCATGCAGGGGGCGGAAGAGATACGCAGTATTTT. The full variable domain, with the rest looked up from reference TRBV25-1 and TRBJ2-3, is EADIYQTPRYLVIGTGKKITLECSQTMGHDKMYWYQQDPGMELHLIHYSYGVNSTEKGDLSSESTVSRIRTEHFPLTLESARPSHTSQYLCASSEHAGGGRDTQYFGPGTRLTVL.

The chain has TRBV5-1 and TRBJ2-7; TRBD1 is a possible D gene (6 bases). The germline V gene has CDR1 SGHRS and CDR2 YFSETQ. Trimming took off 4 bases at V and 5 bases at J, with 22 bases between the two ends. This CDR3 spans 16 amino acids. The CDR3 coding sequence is TGCGCCAGCAGCCTGGGTCCGGACAGTTTTGTCCACGAGCAGTACTTC. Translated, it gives CASSLGPDSFVHEQYF.

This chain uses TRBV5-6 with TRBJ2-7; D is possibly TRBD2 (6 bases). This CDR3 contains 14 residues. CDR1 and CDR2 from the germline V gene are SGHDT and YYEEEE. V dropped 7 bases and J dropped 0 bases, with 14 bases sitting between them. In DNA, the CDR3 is TGTGCCAGCGTCCCCAGCGGGTACTCCTACGAGCAGTACTTC. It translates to CASVPSGYSYEQYF.

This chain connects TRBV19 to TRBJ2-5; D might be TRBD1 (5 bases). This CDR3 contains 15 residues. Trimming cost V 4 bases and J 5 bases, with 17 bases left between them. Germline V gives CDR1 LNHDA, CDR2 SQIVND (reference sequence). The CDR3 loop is CASSTTSGRAETQYF. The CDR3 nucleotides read TGTGCCAGTAGTACCACGTCGGGCAGGGCGGAGACCCAGTACTTC.

Here the CDR3 DNA reads TGTGCCAGCAGCTTACGGGGGGCACACACAGATACGCAGTATTTT. Translation gives CASSLRGAHTDTQYF. This chain uses TRBV7-6 with TRBJ2-3; a possible D gene is TRBD2 (7 bases). Germline V CDR1 and CDR2: SGHVS, FNYEAQ. V was cut by 2 bases and J by 2 bases, with 11 bases left in between. The CDR3 is 15 residues long.

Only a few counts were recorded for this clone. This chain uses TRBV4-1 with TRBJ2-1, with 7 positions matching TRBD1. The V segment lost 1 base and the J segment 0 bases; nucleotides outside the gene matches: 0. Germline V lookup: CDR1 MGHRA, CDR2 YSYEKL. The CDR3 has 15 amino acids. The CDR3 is CASSQGQGSYNEQFF. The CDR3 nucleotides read TGCGCCAGCAGCCAAGGACAGGGCTCCTACAATGAGCAGTTCTTC.

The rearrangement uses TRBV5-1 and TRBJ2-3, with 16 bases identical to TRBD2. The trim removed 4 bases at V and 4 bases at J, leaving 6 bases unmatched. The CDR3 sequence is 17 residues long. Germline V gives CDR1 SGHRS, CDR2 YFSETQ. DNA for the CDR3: TGCGCCAGCAGCACAGGGACTAGCGGGGGGGTAGCAGATACGCAGTATTTT. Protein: CASSTGTSGGVADTQYF. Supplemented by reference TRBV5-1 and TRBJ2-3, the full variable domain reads KAGVTQTPRYLIKTRGQQVTLSCSPISGHRSVSWYQQTPGQGLQFLFEYFSETQRNKGNFPGRFSGRQFSNSRSEMNVSTLELGDSALYLCASSTGTSGGVADTQYFGPGTRLTVL.

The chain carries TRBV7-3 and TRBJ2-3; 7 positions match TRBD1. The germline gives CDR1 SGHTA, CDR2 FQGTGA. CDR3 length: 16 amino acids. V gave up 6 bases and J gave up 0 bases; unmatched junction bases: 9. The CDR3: CASSLGQVFSTDTQYF. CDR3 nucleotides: TGTGCCAGCAGTTTAGGACAGGTTTTTAGCACAGATACGCAGTATTTT.

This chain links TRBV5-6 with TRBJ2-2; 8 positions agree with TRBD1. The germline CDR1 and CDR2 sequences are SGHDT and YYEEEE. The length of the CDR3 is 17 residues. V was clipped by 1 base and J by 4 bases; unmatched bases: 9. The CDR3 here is CASSLTWDRRGTGELFF. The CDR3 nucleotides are TGTGCCAGCAGCTTGACTTGGGACAGGCGGGGCACCGGGGAGCTGTTTTTT. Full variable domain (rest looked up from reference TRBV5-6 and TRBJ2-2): DAGVTQSPTHLIKTRGQQVTLRCSPKSGHDTVSWYQQALGQGPQFIFQYYEEEERQRGNFPDRFSGHQFPNYSSELNVNALLLGDSALYLCASSLTWDRRGTGELFFGEGSRLTVL.

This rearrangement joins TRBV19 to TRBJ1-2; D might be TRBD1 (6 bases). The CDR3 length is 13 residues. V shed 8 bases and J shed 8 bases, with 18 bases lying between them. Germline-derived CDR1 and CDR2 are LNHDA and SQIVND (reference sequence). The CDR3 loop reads CASHPQGGDGYTF. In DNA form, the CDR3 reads TGTGCCAGTCACCCACAGGGCGGTGACGGCTACACCTTC.

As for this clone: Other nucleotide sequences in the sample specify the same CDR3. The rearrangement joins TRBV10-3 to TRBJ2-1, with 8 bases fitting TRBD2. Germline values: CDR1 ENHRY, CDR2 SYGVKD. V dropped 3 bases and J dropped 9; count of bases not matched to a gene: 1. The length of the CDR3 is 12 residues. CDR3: CAISDGGGEQFF. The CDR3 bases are TGTGCCATCAGTGACGGGGGGGGTGAGCAGTTCTTC.